These 3 T cell receptor beta chains were sequenced from one sample in a study of identical twins. TCRdb analysed the 5' RACE reads with MiXCR anew, one entry per CDR3 protein. The sample lists roughly 240,000 distinct CDR3 sequences, roughly 7.5% occurring once. The data also belong to a second study, concerning yellow fever vaccine responses in identical twins.

Sequencing was carried out using CD8+ T cells sorted from blood. These receptors originate from a woman aged 18 to 35 in good health.

The chain carries TRBV7-8 and TRBJ1-1, with unresolved D. Germline V CDR1 and CDR2: SGHVS, FQNEAQ. Between the trimmed V and J ends, which lost 1 base and 0 bases, there was a span of 9 bases. This CDR3 is built from 15 residues. This CDR3 reads CASSLGRGMNTEAFF. CDR3 sequence (DNA): TGTGCCAGCAGCTTAGGGCGGGGAATGAACACTGAAGCTTTCTTT.

This clonotype has more than one count but fewer than ten. The chain combines TRBV28 with TRBJ2-3, with 7 bases identical to TRBD1. Trimming cost V 5 bases and J 5 bases; bases outside gene matches: 13. The CDR3 is made up of 16 amino acids. The germline V gene has CDR1 MDHEN and CDR2 SYDVKM. The CDR3 coding sequence is TGTGCCAGCAGTCCGGTGACAGGGACGAGGATAGATACGCAGTATTTT. This sequence encodes CASSPVTGTRIDTQYF.

This sequence joins TRBV6-2 or TRBV6-3 and TRBJ2-1, with TRBD2 identical over 9 bases. Germline CDR1 and CDR2: MNHEY and SVGEGT. Trimming removed 7 bases from V and 5 bases from J; junction bases left unmatched: 9. The length of the CDR3 is 15 residues. The CDR3 region is CASTFLGGRDNEQFF. The CDR3 region has the DNA TGTGCCAGCACCTTCCTTGGCGGGAGGGACAATGAGCAGTTCTTC.